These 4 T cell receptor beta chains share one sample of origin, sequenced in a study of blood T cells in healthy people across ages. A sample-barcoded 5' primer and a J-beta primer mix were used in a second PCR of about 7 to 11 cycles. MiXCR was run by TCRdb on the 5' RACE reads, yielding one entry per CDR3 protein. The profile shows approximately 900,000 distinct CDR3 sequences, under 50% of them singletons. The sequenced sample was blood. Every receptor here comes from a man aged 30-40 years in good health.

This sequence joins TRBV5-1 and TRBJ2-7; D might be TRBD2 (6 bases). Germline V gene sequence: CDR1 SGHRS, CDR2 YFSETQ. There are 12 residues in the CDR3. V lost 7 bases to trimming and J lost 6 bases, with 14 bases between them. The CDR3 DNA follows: TGCGCCAGCCGCCCGGGGGTAAGCGAGCAGTACTTC. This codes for CASRPGVSEQYF.

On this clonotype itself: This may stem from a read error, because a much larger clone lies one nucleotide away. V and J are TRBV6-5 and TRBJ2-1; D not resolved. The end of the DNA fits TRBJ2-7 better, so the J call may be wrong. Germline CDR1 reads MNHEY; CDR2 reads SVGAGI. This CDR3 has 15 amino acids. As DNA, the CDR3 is TGTGCCAGCAGTTACCAAGCTTTTTCCTACAATGAGCAGTACTTC. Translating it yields CASSYQAFSYNEQYF.

As DNA, the CDR3 is TGCGCCAGCAGCCCAGGACTTCGAGACAATGAGCAGTTCTTC. Translation: CASSPGLRDNEQFF. This sequence joins TRBV5-1 and TRBJ2-1; perhaps TRBD2 as D (5 bases). From germline, CDR1 is SGHRS and CDR2 YFSETQ. The CDR3 contains 14 residues. V shed 4 bases and J shed 5 bases, with 13 bases lying between them. Full variable domain (remainder filled in from reference TRBV5-1 and TRBJ2-1): KAGVTQTPRYLIKTRGQQVTLSCSPISGHRSVSWYQQTPGQGLQFLFEYFSETQRNKGNFPGRFSGRQFSNSRSEMNVSTLELGDSALYLCASSPGLRDNEQFFGPGTRLTVL.

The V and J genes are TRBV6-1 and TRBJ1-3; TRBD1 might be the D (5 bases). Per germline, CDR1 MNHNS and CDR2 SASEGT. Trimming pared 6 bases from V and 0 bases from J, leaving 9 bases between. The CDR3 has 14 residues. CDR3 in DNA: TGTGCCAGCAGAGGGGCGTCCTCTGGAAACACCATATATTTT. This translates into CASRGASSGNTIYF.